This TCR beta chain is from a study of Graves' ophthalmopathy and Graves' hyperthyroidism (dated by TCRdb to between 2017 and 2018). A note on the overall study: Peripheral blood was collected at initial diagnosis, prior to any treatment. Once sampling was done, hyperthyroidism patients were given methimazole at a starting dose of 30 mg daily, while ophthalmopathy patients were given high-dose intravenous methylprednisolone. To tell Graves' ophthalmopathy apart from Graves' hyperthyroidism, and to predict which patients would progress to ophthalmopathy, the study relied on TCR beta repertoire signatures. The independent validation cohort included some 19 hyperthyroidism patients plus 17 patients who later progressed from hyperthyroidism to ophthalmopathy. In more than five hyperthyroidism patients, T-cell repertoires of thyroid tissue and blood were compared. In total, 135 blood samples were TCR-sequenced: around 42 ophthalmopathy, over 70 hyperthyroidism and some 17 hyperthyroidism-to-ophthalmopathy patients. To explore V-J signatures that separate ophthalmopathy from hyperthyroidism, a discovery set of approximately 100 patients was enrolled, consisting of about 43 with ophthalmopathy and roughly 59 with stable hyperthyroidism.

This clonotype was recorded many times. The antigen this receptor binds is unknown. No base quality values were provided; no much bigger clone lies one nucleotide off. TCR beta CDR3 regions were amplified from RNA transcripts for repertoire sequencing. The first round of RT-PCR was done with HTBI primers and the Qiagen OneStep RT-PCR kit, and was followed by a second round of multiplex PCR, then size selection and purification. Libraries were sequenced on an Illumina HiSeq2000 using paired-end 100 bp reads. On the study's bioinformatics: SOAPnuke was used to process the reads, throwing out any read that had adapters, had uncalled bases, had a mean Phred below 15, or lacked an exact constant-primer or identifier match. High-quality paired reads were merged with COPE v1.2.5. Clonotypes were defined as unique nucleotide sequences and were aligned to IMGT TRB V, D and J references using MiTCR v1.1. Only V-J combinations with frequency above 0.0001 were analysed, covering around 99% of repertoires. For each V-J combination, a TCR clonal expansion and chaos score was defined as the ratio of F50 clonal expansion to chaos observed in the TCRdist matrix. Welch's t-statistics and random forest were used to reduce the features to about 14 V-J combinations, which were then used as input to a naive Bayes classifier. The Morisita-Horn index was used to measure how similar the thyroid and blood repertoires were. Using fastp at Q25 and MiXCR, TCRdb reprocessed the public reads and kept productive beta chains. Rows merge per CDR3 protein into single entries with the most common DNA and genes. It is TCRdb's table, rather than the study itself, that gives the V and J calls and clone size. Present in this sample are about 740,000 distinct CDR3 sequences, 40% of which were seen just once. The ten top clones hold 44% of the sample.

Ophthalmopathy patients had moderately to severely active disease, Clinical Activity Score of at least 3, NOSPECS grade of at least 4, and disease duration under 3 months. Anyone with other autoimmune diseases, uncontrolled infections, pregnancy or lactation was excluded from the study. Clinical symptoms, serum thyroxine, TRAb, thyroid ultrasound and orbital computed tomography were used for diagnosis. Ficoll-Paque density gradient centrifugation was used to isolate PBMCs from approximately 10 ml of fresh peripheral blood. Trizol reagent was used to extract the total RNA, and its quality was then checked on an Agilent 2100 Bioanalyzer. From the cysteine up to the phenylalanine, the CDR3 has a length of 15 residues. Just the 45-base CDR3 DNA is kept, in frame starting at base 1. Trimming accounts for 4 bases at V and 8 bases at J, while the number of junction bases matched to no gene is 9. The germline V gene encodes CDR1 SGHRS and CDR2 YFSETQ.

Study-wide conclusions, independent of this receptor: In cross-validation, the 13-signature model distinguished ophthalmopathy from stable hyperthyroidism with about 87% sensitivity and around 81% specificity, and in the test set the corresponding values were approximately 80% and 75%. In validation, the model predicted ophthalmopathy progression with about 71% sensitivity and roughly 72% specificity; about a dozen predicted patients were CT-confirmed with GO in a median of around 6 months. No statistical method was used to set the sample size in advance, and the investigators knew which group each participant was assigned to. Most expanded thyroid clonotypes with a frequency above 0.001 also appeared in blood, which suggests that blood repertoires may reflect the immune response in the thyroid.

The specimen was peripheral blood. The clonotype originates from an adult man with Graves' ophthalmopathy. Recombination linked TRBV5-1 to TRBJ1-6; 7 of the junction bases match TRBD1. The DNA is as follows: TGCGCCAGCAGCCGGTCCACAGGGGCTGATTCACCCCTCCACTTT. It translates as CASSRSTGADSPLHF.